The 27 T cell receptor beta chains below all came from one sample that was sequenced in a study of blood T cells in healthy people across ages. Using a J-beta primer mix together with a sample-barcoded 5' primer, a second PCR was run for roughly 7 to 11 cycles. MiXCR, run by TCRdb on the 5' RACE reads, gives a single entry per CDR3 protein. Of fewer than 800,000 distinct CDR3 sequences listed, about 34% are singletons. Sequenced input: blood. These receptor sequences come from a woman of 80 years or more in good health.

This clonotype was seen a handful of times. The rearrangement joins TRBV11-2 to TRBJ1-6; TRBD1 agrees at 9 bases. The junction had 4 bases not matched to a gene; V was cut back by 5 bases and J by 5 bases. The CDR3 has 15 amino acids. Germline V gene data show CDR1 as SGHAT and CDR2 as FQNNGV. This CDR3 is CASSAGTGNNSPLHF. The CDR3 coding sequence is TGTGCCAGCAGCGCCGGGACAGGGAATAATTCACCCCTCCACTTT.

This clonotype was found many times. CDR3 DNA: TGTGCCACCAGTGGTCCGGGACAGTTGGCTGTATATACGCAGTATTTT. This translates into CATSGPGQLAVYTQYF. The gene calls are TRBV24-1 and TRBJ2-3; TRBD1 matches 7 bases. The CDR3 is 16 residues long. CDR1 is KGHDR, CDR2 SFDVKD, per germline. V trimming: 5 bases; J trimming: 7 bases; junction bases outside the gene matches: 14.

Ten or more counts support this clonotype. CDR3: CASSYSMASGETQYF. The DNA for the CDR3 is TGTGCCAGCAGTTACTCGATGGCTAGCGGAGAGACCCAGTACTTC. J is TRBJ2-5 and V is TRBV6-6, with TRBD2 matching 7 bases. The germline CDR1 and CDR2 sequences are MNHNY and SVGAGI (reference sequence). The junction had 5 bases not matched to a gene; V was cut back by 0 bases and J by 4 bases. There are 15 residues in the CDR3.

The sample holds one count of this clonotype. The chain couples TRBV7-9 to TRBJ1-3; a possible D gene is TRBD1 (6 bases). The germline V gene encodes CDR1 SEHNR and CDR2 FQNEAQ (reference sequence). V lost 3 bases to trimming and J lost 8 bases, with 17 bases between them. The CDR3 contains 15 residues. The CDR3 region is CASSLSPGGSDTIYF. The CDR3 DNA follows: TGTGCCAGCAGCTTGAGCCCGGGGGGCTCGGACACCATATATTTT.

In this sample, this clonotype turned up many times. The chain links TRBV7-2 to TRBJ2-1; D is perhaps TRBD2 (6 bases). There are 14 residues in the CDR3. CDR1 is SGHTA and CDR2 is FQGNSA in the germline V gene. Deletions cut 0 bases from V and 6 bases from J, with 9 bases between. The CDR3 nucleotides read TGTGCCAGCAGCTTAGCGGTGGGGGGCAATGAGCAGTTCTTC. This codes for CASSLAVGGNEQFF.

This clonotype was seen many times. J is TRBJ2-3 and V is TRBV27; 13 positions match TRBD2. This CDR3 spans 15 amino acids. Germline CDR1 is MNHEY and CDR2 is SMNVEV (reference sequence). Trimming removed 5 bases from V and 6 bases from J; junction bases left unmatched: 5. The CDR3 coding sequence is TGTGCCAGCAGTGGGACTAGCGGGAAGGTTGATACGCAGTATTTT. Translated: CASSGTSGKVDTQYF.

This clonotype was seen at least ten times. The gene calls are TRBV20-1 and TRBJ1-2; 9 bases fit TRBD1. CDR1 and CDR2 from the germline V gene are DFQATT and SNEGSKA (reference sequence). V lost 6 bases and J lost 6; bases outside the gene matches: 11. This CDR3 is 14 amino acids long. CDR3 nucleotides: TGCAGTGCGAGACAACAGGGGGCGCAGGATGGCTACACCTTC. It is translated as CSARQQGAQDGYTF.

This clonotype was counted many times. The chain recombines TRBV7-2 with TRBJ2-1, with TRBD2 matching 8 bases. This CDR3 is 17 amino acids long. V shed 1 base and J 7 bases; nucleotides not matched to a gene: 12. Germline CDR1 SGHTA, CDR2 FQGNSA. The CDR3 coding sequence is TGTGCCAGCAGCTTAGGGGGGAGGGCGGGGGGAACTAATGAGCAGTTCTTC. Its translation is CASSLGGRAGGTNEQFF. The full variable domain, completed using reference TRBV7-2 and TRBJ2-1, is GAGVSQSPSNKVTEKGKDVELRCDPISGHTALYWYRQSLGQGLEFLIYFQGNSAPDKSGLPSDRFSAERTGGSVSTLTIQRTQQEDSAVYLCASSLGGRAGGTNEQFFGPGTRLTVL.

This sequence joins TRBV5-1 and TRBJ2-7; TRBD2 agrees at 7 bases. Trimming removed 7 bases from V and 0 bases from J; junction bases left unmatched: 7. The CDR3 totals 14 residues. Germline V gene lookup returns CDR1 SGHRS and CDR2 YFSETQ. Here the CDR3 DNA reads TGCGCCAGCGGGGCTAGCGGACGCTCCTACGAGCAGTACTTC. The encoded protein is CASGASGRSYEQYF.

This clonotype was detected many times. CDR3 region: CASSLRGLDEQYF. The CDR3, as DNA: TGCGCCAGCAGCTTAAGGGGACTAGACGAGCAGTACTTC. The chain employs TRBV5-1 and TRBJ2-7; 8 nucleotides line up with TRBD2. The CDR3 has 13 residues. Germline CDR1 and CDR2: SGHRS and YFSETQ. V lost 2 bases to trimming and J lost 5 bases; unmatched junction nucleotides: 3.

This clonotype was counted only a few times. The gene calls are TRBV18 and TRBJ2-5, with 11 bases identical to TRBD1. Germline trimming cut 10 bases from V and 1 base from J; bases unmatched to any gene: 8. Germline CDR1 reads KGHSH; CDR2 reads LQKENI. The CDR3 has 15 amino acids. In nucleotides, the CDR3 is TGTGCCACCGCCCGGGACAGGGGGACCCAAGAGACCCAGTACTTC. Translating it yields CATARDRGTQETQYF.

About this clonotype itself: One base away lies a much larger clone, so this may be a sequencing read error. The chain uses TRBV12-3 or TRBV12-4 and TRBJ2-7, with 11 positions matching TRBD2. V was clipped by 8 bases and J by 7 bases; unmatched bases: 19. The CDR3 is 17 amino acids. The CDR3 DNA is TGTGCCAGCGCCTACAACCTAGGACTAGCGGGTCTCAATGAGCAGTACTTC. This sequence encodes CASAYNLGLAGLNEQYF.

Only a few counts were recorded for this clonotype. The rearrangement links TRBV20-1 to TRBJ2-1; D may be TRBD1 (6 bases). CDR1 is DFQATT and CDR2 is SNEGSKA in the germline V gene (reference sequence). V lost 5 bases, J lost 7 bases, and 18 bases lay in between. The length of the CDR3 is 14 residues. For the CDR3, the DNA is TGCAGTGCTCCCTTTTGGGGGCGATCGAATGAGCAGTTCTTC. It yields the protein CSAPFWGRSNEQFF.

This clonotype showed up many times. V and J are TRBV5-5 and TRBJ1-5, with D possibly matching TRBD1 (5 bases). V was cut by 2 bases and J by 9 bases, with 12 bases left in between. From germline, CDR1 is SGHKS and CDR2 YYEKEE (reference sequence). The CDR3 covers 13 residues. CDR3 in amino acids: CASSFDSPAPQHF. CDR3 in DNA: TGTGCCAGCAGCTTTGACAGCCCGGCGCCCCAGCATTTT.

This clonotype showed up many times. This sequence joins TRBV5-1 and TRBJ2-7; 9 nucleotides match TRBD1. CDR1 is SGHRS and CDR2 is YFSETQ in the germline V gene. V was clipped by 4 bases and J by 2 bases; unmatched bases: 4. The CDR3 extends over 14 amino acids. This CDR3 is CASSVGQGPYEQYF. The CDR3 DNA sequence: TGCGCCAGCAGCGTGGGACAGGGCCCCTACGAGCAGTACTTC.

At least ten counts were recorded for this clonotype. The chain couples TRBV12-3 or TRBV12-4 to TRBJ1-1; D is unclear. The ends were cut back, 3 bases at V and 6 bases at J, with 14 bases in the middle. The CDR3 extends over 14 amino acids. As DNA, the CDR3 is TGTGCCAGCAGTTTGTCCCTGGCTAAAGCTGAAGCTTTCTTT. This gives the protein CASSLSLAKAEAFF.

Ten or more counts support this clonotype. The chain links TRBV5-4 to TRBJ2-4, with D perhaps TRBD2 (6 bases). Per the germline V gene, CDR1 is SGHNT and CDR2 is YYREEE (reference sequence). V lost 1 base and J 4 bases, leaving 9 bases between the germline ends. The CDR3 has 14 amino acids. The CDR3 loop reads CASSLNGGKNIQYF. Here the CDR3 DNA reads TGTGCCAGCAGCTTGAATGGGGGGAAAAACATTCAGTACTTC. The full variable domain, with the rest looked up from reference TRBV5-4 and TRBJ2-4, is ETGVTQSPTHLIKTRGQQVTLRCSSQSGHNTVSWYQQALGQGPQFIFQYYREEENGRGNFPPRFSGLQFPNYSSELNVNALELDDSALYLCASSLNGGKNIQYFGAGTRLSVL.

A remark on this clonotype: A read error may be the cause here, since a much bigger clone is one base away. The rearrangement links TRBV5-1 to TRBJ2-5; D is possibly TRBD1 (5 bases). Trimming removed 0 bases from V and 11 bases from J, with 35 bases in between. The CDR3 runs to 20 residues. The germline V gene encodes CDR1 SGHRS and CDR2 YFSETQ. The CDR3 nucleotides are TGCGCCAGCAGCTTGGAGGGCGGACCATCAGGGATTAGCTCCTACAATGAGCAGTACTTC. It translates to CASSLEGGPSGISSYNEQYF.

The chain combines TRBV7-2 with TRBJ1-1; D gene uncertain. V lost 1 base and J lost 2, with 14 bases in between. CDR3 length: 16 residues. Germline V gene sequence: CDR1 SGHTA, CDR2 FQGNSA. This CDR3 is CASSLVWRGGNTEAFF. DNA for the CDR3: TGTGCCAGCAGCTTAGTTTGGCGGGGAGGAAACACTGAAGCTTTCTTT. The complete variable domain, with remaining parts taken from reference TRBV7-2 and TRBJ1-1, reads GAGVSQSPSNKVTEKGKDVELRCDPISGHTALYWYRQSLGQGLEFLIYFQGNSAPDKSGLPSDRFSAERTGGSVSTLTIQRTQQEDSAVYLCASSLVWRGGNTEAFFGQGTRLTVV.

Worth noting for this clonotype: This may be a read error, as it is one base from a much larger clone. The rearrangement uses TRBV20-1 and TRBJ2-7; no definite D call. CDR1 and CDR2 from the germline V gene are DFQATT and SNEGSKA (reference sequence). The CDR3 runs to 14 residues. The CDR3 loop reads CSASSYMTGYERYF. The CDR3 bases are TGCAGTGCTAGCAGTTATATGACCGGCTACGAGCGGTACTTC.

The CDR3 is CASSLPSGRADSPLHF. In DNA, the CDR3 is TGTGCCAGCAGTTTGCCGTCGGGCAGGGCTGATTCACCCCTCCACTTT. The chain carries TRBV28 and TRBJ1-6, with a weak D call TRBD1 (5 bases). There are 16 residues in the CDR3. Trimming left V 3 bases short and J 8 bases short, with 17 bases between. Germline-derived CDR1 and CDR2 are MDHEN and SYDVKM.

Only a few counts were recorded for this clonotype. The chain employs TRBV20-1 and TRBJ2-2; 7 bases line up with TRBD1. Germline values: CDR1 DFQATT, CDR2 SNEGSKA (reference sequence). V trimming: 0 bases; J trimming: 3 bases; junction bases outside the gene matches: 1. The CDR3 runs to 14 residues. DNA of the CDR3: TGCAGTGCTAGAGATCAGGGGGACACCGGGGAGCTGTTTTTT. Its protein is CSARDQGDTGELFF.

This clonotype was picked up many times. The rearrangement uses TRBV20-1 and TRBJ2-2; no clear D gene. The CDR3 is 14 residues long. Germline CDR1 reads DFQATT; CDR2 reads SNEGSKA (reference sequence). V lost 0 bases and J lost 7, with 12 bases in between. CDR3 loop: CSARDRGNRGELFF. CDR3 nucleotide sequence: TGCAGTGCTAGAGATAGAGGAAACCGCGGGGAGCTGTTTTTT.

This clonotype was recorded at least ten times. The chain's CDR3 is CASSQDPGAARGYTF. CDR3 DNA: TGCGCCAGCAGCCAAGATCCAGGGGCTGCACGTGGCTACACCTTC. The V gene is TRBV4-1, the J gene TRBJ1-2; possible D gene TRBD1, 6 bases. CDR3 length: 15 amino acids. Trimming shortened V by 0 bases and J by 7 bases, and 15 bases separated the two germline ends. CDR1 is MGHRA and CDR2 is YSYEKL in the germline V gene.

Concerning this clonotype itself: This sequence may be a read error, since a much larger clone differs from it by one base. The genes are TRBV10-3 and TRBJ1-5; perhaps TRBD1 as D (6 bases). Trimming took off 4 bases at V and 7 bases at J, with 23 bases between the two ends. The CDR3 runs 17 residues. Germline CDR1 ENHRY, CDR2 SYGVKD. The CDR3 region is CAISGSGSAGAGQPQHF. The CDR3 DNA reads as TGTGCCATCAGTGGGTCGGGTAGCGCAGGGGCGGGGCAGCCCCAGCATTTT.

This clonotype came up many times. The chain uses TRBV7-3 and TRBJ2-1; tentatively, D is TRBD1 (6 bases). The germline V gene encodes CDR1 SGHTA and CDR2 FQGTGA. V lost 0 bases and J 4 bases, leaving 10 bases between the germline ends. The CDR3 has 15 amino acids. CDR3 region: CASSLTGAGYNEQFF. Written as DNA, the CDR3 is TGTGCCAGCAGCTTAACGGGGGCCGGGTACAATGAGCAGTTCTTC.

As regards this clonotype: Being one base from a much bigger clone, this may be a read error. The chain couples TRBV3-1 to TRBJ2-7; D is unclear. The germline V gene encodes CDR1 LGHDT and CDR2 YNNKEL (reference sequence). This CDR3 has 15 amino acids. The CDR3 sequence is CASSQDRVASYGQYF. CDR3 DNA: TGTGCCAGCAGCCAAGATCGAGTCGCCTCCTACGGGCAGTACTTC.